This passage covers 2 T cell receptor beta chains from one sample sequenced in a study of blood T cell repertoires in COVID-19. Produced via immunoSEQ multiplex PCR; TCRdb's table is partial and in-frame only. The sample carries around 300,000 clones, about 80% recorded once. The sequenced sample consisted of peripheral blood. The receptors stem from a woman between 50 and 59 years old who had recovered from COVID-19.

The chain employs TRBV12-5 and TRBJ2-5, with 9 bases matching TRBD1. The CDR3 consists of 15 residues. J was trimmed by 5 bases and V by 1 base; bases with no gene match: 5. Germline-derived CDR1 and CDR2 are LGHNT and FRNRAP. The CDR3 sequence is CASGLGQGVEETQYF. The DNA of the CDR3 is TGTGCTAGTGGTTTGGGACAGGGGGTGGAGGAGACCCAGTACTTC.

This sequence joins TRBV28 and TRBJ2-7, with 7 bases fitting TRBD1. V was pared by 7 bases and J by 2 bases, with 8 bases of the junction left unmatched. The CDR3 extends over 14 amino acids. Germline V gene sequence: CDR1 MDHEN, CDR2 SYDVKM. The CDR3 DNA is TGTGCCAGCACTACAGGGGAACGAGCCTACGAGCAGTACTTC. Translation: CASTTGERAYEQYF.